The 32 T cell receptor beta chains given below trace back to one sample, sequenced in a study of T cell changes during pregnancy in multiple sclerosis. The repertoire was sequenced with immunoSEQ multiplex PCR; TCRdb's copy has only in-frame clones and lacks some. This table has some 100,000 clones, roughly 90% appearing once. Sequencing used peripheral blood, obtained after pregnancy. All receptors derive from a female donor with multiple sclerosis, enrolled in a pregnancy study.

This clone was seen a single time. This sequence joins TRBV15 and TRBJ2-1; TRBD1 aligns across 8 bases. J gave up 8 bases and V 2 bases, and 8 bases lay outside the gene matches. This CDR3 has 15 residues. Germline loops: CDR1 LNHNV, CDR2 YYDKDF (reference sequence). CDR3 region: CATSRQGASGDEQFF. The CDR3 DNA reads TGTGCCACCAGCAGACAGGGGGCGTCTGGCGATGAGCAGTTCTTC.

The V call is TRBV30, the J call TRBJ1-5; the D gene is possibly TRBD1 (5 bases). The V gene lost 2 bases and the J gene lost 5 bases, with 13 bases spanning the gap. Germline-derived CDR1 and CDR2 are GTSNPN and SVGIG (reference sequence). The CDR3 length is 14 residues. The CDR3 nucleotides read TGTGCCTGGAGTCCTCAGGGAGGCCATCAGCCCCAGCATTTT. Protein: CAWSPQGGHQPQHF.

CDR3 in amino acids: CASSPTGGINQPQHF. In DNA, the CDR3 is TGTGCCAGCAGTCCCACAGGGGGCATCAATCAGCCCCAGCATTTT. The rearrangement uses TRBV28 and TRBJ1-5, with 9 bases fitting TRBD1. Trimming cost V 5 bases and J 3 bases; bases outside gene matches: 5. The germline gives CDR1 MDHEN, CDR2 SYDVKM. There are 15 residues in the CDR3.

The chain is built from TRBV30 and TRBJ2-7; no clear D. From germline, CDR1 is GTSNPN and CDR2 SVGIG (reference sequence). There are 12 residues in the CDR3. V was trimmed by 3 bases and J by 0 bases, leaving 6 bases between them. The CDR3 bases are TGTGCCTGGAGCCCGAGCTCCTACGAGCAGTACTTC. Residues: CAWSPSSYEQYF.

The chain recombines TRBV28 with TRBJ2-7; 11 positions match TRBD2. V dropped 5 bases and J dropped 1; count of bases not matched to a gene: 4. Germline V lookup: CDR1 MDHEN, CDR2 SYDVKM. This CDR3 spans 15 amino acids. The CDR3 coding sequence is TGTGCCAGCAGTCCCACTAGCGGGAGTTCCTACGAGCAGTACTTC. Translated, it gives CASSPTSGSSYEQYF.

The chain carries TRBV6-1 and TRBJ1-1, with 10 bases lining up with TRBD1. Looked up from germline, CDR1 is MNHNS and CDR2 is SASEGT. Trimming cost V 6 bases and J 5 bases; bases outside gene matches: 9. CDR3 size: 15 residues. CDR3 loop: CASRRQGARITEAFF. The CDR3 bases are TGTGCCAGCAGAAGACAGGGGGCGCGTATAACTGAAGCTTTCTTT.

V is TRBV28 and J is TRBJ1-6; no reliable D call. The ends were cut back, 3 bases at V and 6 bases at J, with 12 bases in the middle. The CDR3 runs to 15 residues. Per germline, CDR1 MDHEN and CDR2 SYDVKM. CDR3 DNA: TGTGCCAGCAGTTTGGGAGGGCACGGTAATTCACCCCTCCACTTT. The encoded protein is CASSLGGHGNSPLHF.

The J gene is TRBJ1-1, the V gene TRBV10-3; D is ambiguous. Looked up from germline, CDR1 is ENHRY and CDR2 is SYGVKD. The CDR3 has 13 amino acids. The V end was cut by 1 base, the J end by 5 bases, with 8 bases between. The CDR3 reads CAISEYAGTEAFF. CDR3 nucleotide sequence: TGTGCCATCAGTGAGTACGCGGGAACTGAAGCTTTCTTT.

V gene TRBV6-6 combines with J gene TRBJ1-1, with 7 bases lining up with TRBD1. V lost 3 bases to trimming and J lost 1 base; unmatched junction nucleotides: 5. This CDR3 has 15 amino acids. Per germline, CDR1 MNHNY and CDR2 SVGAGI (reference sequence). The CDR3 sequence: CASSYRRGPNTEAFF. CDR3 sequence (DNA): TGTGCCAGCAGTTATCGAAGGGGGCCGAACACTGAAGCTTTCTTT.

The chain joins TRBV5-6 to TRBJ1-2, with D possibly TRBD1 on 5 matching bases. Germline assignment: CDR1 SGHDT and CDR2 YYEEEE. V gave up 2 bases and J gave up 3 bases, with 11 bases separating them. The CDR3 runs to 14 residues. CDR3 amino acids: CASSLRDSYYGYTF. The CDR3 nucleotides are TGTGCCAGCAGCTTACGTGACAGCTACTATGGCTACACCTTC.

The V gene is TRBV4-2, the J gene TRBJ2-5; TRBD2 agrees at 8 bases. Losses at the gene ends were 0 bases for V and 5 bases for J; bases not matched to a gene: 2. CDR1 is LGHNA and CDR2 is YNFKEQ in the germline V gene. The CDR3 sequence is 14 residues long. The CDR3 reads CASSQEVAGETQYF. CDR3 in DNA: TGTGCCAGCAGCCAAGAAGTAGCGGGGGAGACCCAGTACTTC.

This clone has a handful of counts. Other DNA sequences in this sample translate to the same CDR3. The rearrangement joins TRBV27 to TRBJ2-7, with a weak D call TRBD1 (6 bases). The CDR3 spans 13 residues. Per germline, CDR1 MNHEY and CDR2 SMNVEV (reference sequence). Trimming took 3 bases from V and 5 from J, leaving 11 bases between them. The CDR3 coding sequence is TGTGCCAGCAGTTTTGGGGGCACCCACGAGCAGTACTTC. The encoded protein is CASSFGGTHEQYF.

This clone was observed once. The chain is built from TRBV18 and TRBJ1-4; D remains unclear. Trimming stripped 2 bases from V and 0 bases from J, with 7 bases between. The CDR3 totals 15 residues. CDR1 is KGHSH, CDR2 LQKENI, per germline. CDR3 nucleotides: TGTGCCAGCTCACCAGCCGGTGCAACTAATGAAAAACTGTTTTTT. Translating gives CASSPAGATNEKLFF.

The chain uses TRBV27 and TRBJ2-7; 12 nucleotides match TRBD2. The germline CDR1 and CDR2 sequences are MNHEY and SMNVEV (reference sequence). After removal of 5 bases from V and 4 bases from J, the junction contained 3 bases not matched to a gene. The CDR3 length is 14 residues. This CDR3 reads CASSLAGGPYEQYF. CDR3 DNA sequence: TGTGCCAGCAGTCTAGCGGGAGGGCCGTACGAGCAGTACTTC.

The chain combines TRBV6-4 with TRBJ2-3; 8 bases are a match to TRBD2. Germline trimming cut 2 bases from V and 3 bases from J; bases unmatched to any gene: 4. The CDR3 length is 15 residues. From germline, CDR1 is MRHNA and CDR2 SNTAGT. In DNA, the CDR3 is TGTGCCAGCAGTGACACTAGCGGAGGGACAGATACGCAGTATTTT. Protein sequence: CASSDTSGGTDTQYF.

This clone showed up just a few times. The V call is TRBV5-1, the J call TRBJ1-1; the D gene is possibly TRBD1 (5 bases). V lost 4 bases and J lost 6, with 22 bases in between. CDR3 length: 16 amino acids. Germline V gives CDR1 SGHRS, CDR2 YFSETQ. The CDR3 region is CASSLGWGAVFSEAFF. CDR3 coding DNA: TGCGCCAGCAGCCTGGGGTGGGGCGCAGTATTTTCTGAAGCTTTCTTT.

The chain combines TRBV5-1 with TRBJ1-5, with 9 bases aligning to TRBD1. Germline V CDR1 and CDR2: SGHRS, YFSETQ. V was pared by 4 bases and J by 6 bases, with 5 bases of the junction left unmatched. The CDR3 runs 14 residues. The CDR3 DNA reads as TGCGCCAGCAGCGAGGGACAGGGTGGTCAGCCCCAGCATTTT. Translating it yields CASSEGQGGQPQHF.

This sequence joins TRBV6-1 and TRBJ2-7, with 11 bases fitting TRBD2. The junction had 9 bases not matched to a gene; V was cut back by 1 base and J by 7 bases. Germline assignment: CDR1 MNHNS and CDR2 SASEGT. CDR3 length: 16 residues. The DNA for the CDR3 is TGTGCCAGCAGTGAAGGTAGGAGGACTAGCGGGTCGGAGCAGTACTTC. Its protein is CASSEGRRTSGSEQYF.

J is TRBJ1-2 and V is TRBV6-6; D is possibly TRBD1 (6 bases). V lost 7 bases and J lost 7, with 16 bases in between. CDR1 MNHNY and CDR2 SVGAGI come from the germline V gene (reference sequence). The CDR3 totals 13 residues. The CDR3 nucleotides are TGTGCCAGCACCCCTCAGGGGTCTTTTGGCTACACCTTC. Translating it yields CASTPQGSFGYTF.

The chain employs TRBV19 and TRBJ1-5; 9 nucleotides agree with TRBD1. In germline, CDR1 is LNHDA, CDR2 SQIVND (reference sequence). Germline trimming cut 7 bases from V and 0 bases from J; bases unmatched to any gene: 10. There are 17 residues in the CDR3. In DNA, the CDR3 is TGTGCCAGTATGATACTGGGACAGGGTTCTAGCAATCAGCCCCAGCATTTT. It yields the protein CASMILGQGSSNQPQHF.

V usage is TRBV27 and J usage is TRBJ1-2; TRBD1 matches at 10 bases. The J segment lost 4 bases and the V segment lost 2 bases, leaving 7 bases of the junction unmatched. The germline CDR1 and CDR2 sequences are MNHEY and SMNVEV (reference sequence). CDR3 length equals 16 residues. The chain's CDR3 is CASSLTGQGDIYGYTF. CDR3 nucleotides: TGTGCCAGCAGTTTAACAGGACAGGGGGACATCTATGGCTACACCTTC.

V gene TRBV6-4 combines with J gene TRBJ2-1; 7 bases agree with TRBD1. The germline V gene has CDR1 MRHNA and CDR2 SNTAGT. The CDR3 length is 13 residues. The junction had 5 bases not matched to a gene; V was cut back by 4 bases and J by 8 bases. CDR3 residues: CASSVEGAHEQFF. The CDR3 DNA reads as TGTGCCAGCAGTGTCGAGGGGGCCCATGAGCAGTTCTTC.

The gene calls are TRBV27 and TRBJ2-7; TRBD2 matches at 8 bases. Germline CDR1 and CDR2: MNHEY and SMNVEV (reference sequence). Losses at the gene ends were 4 bases for V and 3 bases for J; bases not matched to a gene: 5. The length of the CDR3 is 14 residues. The CDR3 region is CASSWAGGNYEQYF. The CDR3 bases are TGTGCCAGCAGTTGGGCGGGGGGCAACTACGAGCAGTACTTC.

This chain uses TRBV5-1 with TRBJ1-1; D is perhaps TRBD1 (5 bases). The germline CDR1 and CDR2 sequences are SGHRS and YFSETQ. The CDR3 covers 15 residues. V was trimmed by 0 bases and J by 3 bases, leaving 12 bases between them. The CDR3 protein is CASSLDRRTYTEAFF. The CDR3 DNA follows: TGCGCCAGCAGCTTGGACAGGAGAACATACACTGAAGCTTTCTTT.

About this clone: This sample also contains other DNA sequences that code for the same CDR3. The J gene is TRBJ2-2, the V gene TRBV9, with D possibly TRBD1 on 5 matching bases. Germline assignment: CDR1 SGDLS and CDR2 YYNGEE. The CDR3 spans 14 residues. V was clipped by 0 bases and J by 6 bases, with 9 bases between them. Written as DNA, the CDR3 is TGTGCCAGCAGCGTAGGCAGGGCTCCCGGGGAGCTGTTTTTT. Translation: CASSVGRAPGELFF.

The J gene is TRBJ1-1, the V gene TRBV5-7, with TRBD1 identical over 9 bases. TRBV5-7 is an ORF; its function is uncertain. V lost 3 bases to trimming and J lost 0 bases; unmatched junction nucleotides: 9. This CDR3 contains 17 residues. The chain's CDR3 is CASSSRDRVKMNTEAFF. CDR3 nucleotide sequence: TGTGCCAGCAGCTCCAGGGACAGGGTGAAGATGAACACTGAAGCTTTCTTT.

The rearrangement links TRBV19 to TRBJ1-1, with 10 positions matching TRBD1. Per the germline V gene, CDR1 is LNHDA and CDR2 is SQIVND (reference sequence). The CDR3 has 16 amino acids. V lost 7 bases and J lost 5; bases outside the gene matches: 13. The DNA for the CDR3 is TGTGCCAGTACCGACAGGGGGCGCGGTTTGGCAACTGAAGCTTTCTTT. As protein: CASTDRGRGLATEAFF. Full variable domain (rest looked up from reference TRBV19 and TRBJ1-1): DGGITQSPKYLFRKEGQNVTLSCEQNLNHDAMYWYRQDPGQGLRLIYYSQIVNDFQKGDIAEGYSVSREKKESFPLTVTSAQKNPTAFYLCASTDRGRGLATEAFFGQGTRLTVV.

V usage is TRBV5-1 and J usage is TRBJ2-2, with 11 bases matching TRBD2. V gave up 4 bases and J gave up 5 bases; unmatched junction bases: 4. CDR1 and CDR2 from the germline V gene are SGHRS and YFSETQ. This CDR3 contains 15 residues. The CDR3 DNA follows: TGCGCCAGCAGCCCGAGACTAGCGGGAACCGGGGAGCTGTTTTTT. Its translation is CASSPRLAGTGELFF.

CDR3 residues: CASSSYTDTQYF. Here the CDR3 DNA reads TGTGCCAGCAGCTCCTACACAGATACGCAGTATTTT. The genes are TRBV7-9 and TRBJ2-3; D not resolved. Between the trimmed V and J ends, which lost 4 bases and 2 bases, there was a span of 4 bases. The CDR3 is 12 amino acids. Germline lookup yields CDR1 SEHNR and CDR2 FQNEAQ (reference sequence).

This clone showed up just once. The V gene is TRBV28, the J gene TRBJ2-6; 9 bases map to TRBD1. Germline CDR1 is MDHEN and CDR2 is SYDVKM. The CDR3 loop spans 19 amino acids. The junction had 10 bases not matched to a gene; V was cut back by 4 bases and J by 0 bases. This CDR3 is CASSSSQNRGRSGANVLTF. CDR3 DNA sequence: TGTGCCAGCAGTTCATCACAGAACAGGGGGCGCTCTGGGGCCAACGTCCTGACTTTC.

This chain joins TRBV2 and TRBJ1-5, with TRBD1 as a possible D gene (5 bases). The CDR3 spans 13 residues. Germline CDR1 reads SNHLY; CDR2 reads FYNNEI. Trimming cost V 2 bases and J 9 bases, with 11 bases left between them. CDR3 residues: CASSESGVGPQHF. CDR3 bases: TGTGCCAGCAGTGAATCGGGGGTCGGGCCCCAGCATTTT.

V gene TRBV7-9 combines with J gene TRBJ2-1; 9 bases align to TRBD1. CDR1 SEHNR and CDR2 FQNEAQ come from the germline V gene (reference sequence). V gave up 5 bases and J gave up 5 bases; unmatched junction bases: 7. The CDR3 is 15 residues long. The chain's CDR3 is CASSHPGQGNNEQFF. The CDR3 DNA reads TGTGCCAGCAGCCACCCGGGACAGGGAAACAATGAGCAGTTCTTC.